One sample yielded the 9 T cell receptor beta chains listed below, sequenced in a study of blood T cells in healthy people across ages. A second PCR, run for roughly 7 to 11 cycles, used a sample-barcoded 5' primer plus a J-beta primer mix. TCRdb re-analysed the 5' RACE reads in MiXCR, keeping a single row per CDR3 protein. Among about 1 million distinct CDR3 sequences listed, roughly 45% were seen once. The material sequenced was blood. The receptors were sampled from a woman in her fifties or sixties in good health.

This sequence joins TRBV20-1 and TRBJ1-6; D unresolved. Trimming took 2 bases from V and 1 from J, leaving 9 bases between them. The CDR3 loop spans 15 amino acids. The V gene's germline CDR1 is DFQATT and CDR2 SNEGSKA (reference sequence). The CDR3 reads CSARSPRSYNSPLHF. The CDR3 DNA reads as TGCAGTGCTAGATCTCCTAGGTCCTATAATTCACCCCTCCACTTT.

The chain is built from TRBV6-2 or TRBV6-3 and TRBJ2-2; TRBD2 is a possible D gene (5 bases). V shed 3 bases and J shed 7 bases, with 18 bases lying between them. Germline V gene lookup returns CDR1 MNHEY and CDR2 SVGEGT. This CDR3 has 16 amino acids. CDR3 protein: CASSYPSRLAGGELFF. The CDR3 DNA reads as TGTGCCAGCAGTTATCCTTCCCGGCTAGCTGGCGGGGAGCTGTTTTTT.

At least ten counts were recorded for this clonotype. The chain carries TRBV29-1 and TRBJ2-7; 9 bases line up with TRBD2. Trimming at V came to 4 bases and at J to 5 bases, leaving 9 bases not matched to a gene. The CDR3 sequence is 14 residues long. The V gene's germline CDR1 is SQVTM and CDR2 ANQGSEA. The CDR3 protein is CSVALSAGGNEQYF. For the CDR3, the DNA is TGCAGCGTTGCGCTCTCAGCGGGAGGTAACGAGCAGTACTTC.

This clonotype was recorded at least ten times. J is TRBJ1-2 and V is TRBV7-9; 8 nucleotides match TRBD1. Germline CDR1 reads SEHNR; CDR2 reads FQNEAQ (reference sequence). The CDR3 sequence is 14 residues long. J lost 4 bases, V lost 5 bases, and 6 bases had no gene match. The CDR3, as DNA: TGTGCCAGCAGCCTGCAGGGGGCTGGCTATGGCTACACCTTC. It encodes CASSLQGAGYGYTF.

V usage is TRBV12-3 or TRBV12-4 and J usage is TRBJ2-5; D uncertain. The DNA end is a closer match to TRBJ2-7, so the J assignment may be wrong. This CDR3 has 14 residues. The CDR3 region has the DNA TGTGCCAGCAGCGTACTGATTCTTACCTACGAGCAGTACTTC. This sequence encodes CASSVLILTYEQYF.

The CDR3 DNA reads TGTGCCACCAGCAGAGATTTTAGCGGGAATCCCGAGCAGTACTTC. It translates to CATSRDFSGNPEQYF. The J gene is TRBJ2-7, the V gene TRBV15; TRBD2 agrees at 8 bases. This CDR3 contains 15 residues. CDR1 is LNHNV, CDR2 YYDKDF, per germline (reference sequence). J gave up 6 bases and V 0 bases, and 7 bases lay outside the gene matches.

CDR3 region: CASSEGGPYEQYF. CDR3 DNA sequence: TGTGCCAGCAGTGAGGGAGGGCCTTACGAGCAGTACTTC. The V gene is TRBV11-1, the J gene TRBJ2-7; 7 nucleotides agree with TRBD2. Germline V lookup: CDR1 SGHAT, CDR2 FQDESV (reference sequence). The V gene end was trimmed by 6 bases and the J gene end by 4 bases; junction bases not matched to a gene: 6. This CDR3 comprises 13 residues. Using reference TRBV11-1 and TRBJ2-7 for the parts outside the CDR3, the full variable domain is EAEVAQSPRYKITEKSQAVAFWCDPISGHATLYWYRQILGQGPELLVQFQDESVVDDSQLPKDRFSAERLKGVDSTLKIQPAELGDSAMYLCASSEGGPYEQYFGPGTRLTVT.

J is TRBJ2-7 and V is TRBV20-1; D is possibly TRBD2 (6 bases). CDR1 and CDR2 (germline): DFQATT, SNEGSKA (reference sequence). The V end lost 6 bases, the J end lost 1 base, and 19 bases lay between the germline ends. This CDR3 contains 15 residues. The CDR3 reads CSAESAGRFSYEQYF. The CDR3 coding sequence is TGCAGTGCCGAATCGGCAGGGAGGTTTTCCTACGAGCAGTACTTC.

This rearrangement joins TRBV12-5 to TRBJ2-5; TRBD1 aligns across 8 bases. Germline assignment: CDR1 LGHNT and CDR2 FRNRAP. V shed 4 bases, J shed 4 bases, and the junction held 11 bases outside the gene matches. This CDR3 has 16 residues. The CDR3 loop reads CASGSGGPTGGETQYF. CDR3 sequence (DNA): TGTGCTAGTGGTTCAGGGGGCCCAACAGGTGGAGAGACCCAGTACTTC.